This T cell receptor (beta chain) is drawn from a study of blood T cell repertoires in COVID-19. Study-wide context: The cDNA or gDNA used as material had been derived from T cells, B-cell-depleted T cells, or PBMCs.

Under the authors' procedure: Quantification of nucleated cells was approximated via reference gene primer amplification. The data were produced by immunoSEQ multiplex PCR, yet TCRdb's version contains in-frame clones alone and is incomplete. V, J and clone size are taken as reported in that table, and D and trimming were inferred from the DNA itself. In the table there are tens of thousands of clones, 70% to 85% of which are singletons. Input material: peripheral blood. The clonotype comes from a woman of 80 years or more with acute or convalescent COVID-19.

The CDR3 nucleotides read TGTGCCAGCAGTGGAGCGGGAAGCACAGATACGCAGTATTTT. This translates into CASSGAGSTDTQYF. The chain couples TRBV25-1 to TRBJ2-3; 7 bases are a match to TRBD2. The germline CDR1 and CDR2 sequences are MGHDK and SYGVNS. This CDR3 region has 14 residues. The V gene end was trimmed by 4 bases and the J gene end by 0 bases; junction bases not matched to a gene: 1.